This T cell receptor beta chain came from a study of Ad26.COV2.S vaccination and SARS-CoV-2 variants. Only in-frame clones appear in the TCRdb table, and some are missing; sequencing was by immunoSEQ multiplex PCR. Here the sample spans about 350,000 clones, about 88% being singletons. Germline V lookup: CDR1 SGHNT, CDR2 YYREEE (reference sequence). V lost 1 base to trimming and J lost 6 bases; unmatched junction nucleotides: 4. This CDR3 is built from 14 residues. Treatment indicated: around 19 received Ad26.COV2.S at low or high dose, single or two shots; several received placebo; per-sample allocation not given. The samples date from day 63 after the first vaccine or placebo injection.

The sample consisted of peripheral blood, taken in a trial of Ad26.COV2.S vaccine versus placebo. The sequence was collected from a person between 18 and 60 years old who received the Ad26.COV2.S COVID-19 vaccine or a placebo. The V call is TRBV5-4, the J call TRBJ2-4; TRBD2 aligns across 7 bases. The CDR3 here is CASSLFGGGNIQYF. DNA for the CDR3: TGTGCCAGCAGCTTGTTTGGCGGGGGAAACATTCAGTACTTC.